This is a list of T cell receptor beta chains from one sample in a study of cytomegalovirus exposure and HLA in healthy donors. Some clones are missing from TCRdb's copy, which holds only in-frame ones; the method was immunoSEQ multiplex PCR. The sample includes 170,000 or so clones, roughly four fifths seen only once; the top ten take around 1.5%. The sequencing sample was made of PBMCs. The receptors derive from a man aged 45 to 65 in good health and CMV-seronegative. CDR3s include the opening cysteine and the closing phenylalanine or tryptophan. The D gene is left open where the match is weak. A row's size may be missing; if present it is once, few, many or a size class.

d_call: TRBD1
j_call: TRBJ1-3
clone_size: .
v_call: TRBV2
cdr3_nt: TGTGCCAGCAGTGACCCGGGGACAGCCTGGGATGGAAACACCATATATTTT
cdr3_aa: CASSDPGTAWDGNTIYF

d_call: .
j_call: TRBJ1-1
clone_size: few
v_call: TRBV6-5
cdr3_nt: TGTGCCAGCAGTTACTCGATTACAGGTGGTGAAGCTTTCTTT
cdr3_aa: CASSYSITGGEAFF

d_call: .
j_call: TRBJ1-5
clone_size: .
v_call: TRBV29-1
cdr3_nt: TGCAGCGCTAAGGACGACAGGAATCAGCCCCAGCATTTT
cdr3_aa: CSAKDDRNQPQHF

d_call: TRBD2
j_call: TRBJ2-5
clone_size: .
v_call: TRBV7-9
cdr3_nt: TGTTCCAGCAGCTTAAGAGCGGGGGGGCCCCTTGGCGGGGAGACCCAGTACTTC
cdr3_aa: CSSSLRAGGPLGGETQYF

d_call: .
j_call: TRBJ2-1
clone_size: .
v_call: TRBV19
cdr3_nt: TGTGCCAGCCGACCGGGCTCCTACAATGAGCAGTTCTTC
cdr3_aa: CASRPGSYNEQFF

d_call: .
j_call: TRBJ2-2
clone_size: .
v_call: TRBV6-1
cdr3_nt: TGTGCCAGCACTCTTCAGGCGAACACCGGGGAGCTGTTTTTT
cdr3_aa: CASTLQANTGELFF

d_call: .
j_call: TRBJ2-1
clone_size: .
v_call: TRBV7-2
cdr3_nt: TGTGCCAGCAGCCCCATGGACAGTTACAATGAGCAGTTCTTC
cdr3_aa: CASSPMDSYNEQFF

d_call: TRBD1
j_call: TRBJ2-7
clone_size: .
v_call: TRBV30
cdr3_nt: TGTGCCTGGAGTCGGTGGGGGACAGGGACCTACGAGCAGTACTTC
cdr3_aa: CAWSRWGTGTYEQYF

d_call: .
j_call: TRBJ2-7
clone_size: .
v_call: TRBV29-1
cdr3_nt: TGCAGCGTTCGTGGGGGCTATACCTACGAGCAGTACTTC
cdr3_aa: CSVRGGYTYEQYF

d_call: .
j_call: TRBJ1-6
clone_size: .
v_call: TRBV6-1
cdr3_nt: TGTGCCAGCAGTGAACAACAGGGTCTTGGTTCACCCCTCCACTTT
cdr3_aa: CASSEQQGLGSPLHF

d_call: .
j_call: TRBJ1-1
clone_size: .
v_call: TRBV4-2
cdr3_nt: TGTGCCAGCAGCCAAGATAACGCCCGGGTTCCCACTGAAGCTTTCTTT
cdr3_aa: CASSQDNARVPTEAFF

d_call: .
j_call: TRBJ2-7
clone_size: .
v_call: TRBV11-3
cdr3_nt: TGTGCCAGCAGCTTCACACGGGGTAACGAGCAGTACTTC
cdr3_aa: CASSFTRGNEQYF